Following are 5 T cell receptor beta chains from one sample sequenced in a study of T cells expressing NK-cell markers. One entry per CDR3 protein, without DNA, is what TCRdb gives after re-calling the 5' RACE reads. Its table lists 500,000 or so distinct CDR3 sequences. What was sequenced was blood T cells: a sorted CD56 or NKG2C T cell subset, CD4+ or CD8+ T cells, or bulk PBMC T cells (not recorded which). Receptors were obtained from a young man in good health.

The chain has TRBV27 and TRBJ2-1; TCRdb picks TRBD2, but there is no DNA to check that call. Germline CDR1 is MNHEY and CDR2 is SMNVEV (reference sequence). The CDR3 totals 16 residues. CDR3: CASSQRGTRALHEQFF.

The chain carries TRBV15 and TRBJ2-7; checking the TCRdb D call of TRBD1 is not possible without DNA. The CDR3 totals 15 residues. Germline values: CDR1 LNHNV, CDR2 YYDKDF (reference sequence). CDR3 sequence reads: CATSRGDSTPYEQYF.

The gene calls are TRBV7-8 and TRBJ1-2; TCRdb selects TRBD1, and the lack of DNA leaves this call unchecked. CDR1 is SGHVS, CDR2 FQNEAQ, per germline. CDR3 length: 14 residues. The CDR3: CASSFQSPRDGYTF.

The CDR3 protein is CASSSRGRIAFF. This sequence joins TRBV12-3 or TRBV12-4 and TRBJ1-1; the D call from TCRdb, TRBD1, cannot be confirmed without DNA. This CDR3 is 12 amino acids long.

The V call is TRBV12-3 or TRBV12-4, the J call TRBJ1-2; TCRdb's assignment of TRBD1 cannot be checked, as there is no DNA. This CDR3 contains 15 residues. The CDR3 reads CASSLGSGQTRGYTF.